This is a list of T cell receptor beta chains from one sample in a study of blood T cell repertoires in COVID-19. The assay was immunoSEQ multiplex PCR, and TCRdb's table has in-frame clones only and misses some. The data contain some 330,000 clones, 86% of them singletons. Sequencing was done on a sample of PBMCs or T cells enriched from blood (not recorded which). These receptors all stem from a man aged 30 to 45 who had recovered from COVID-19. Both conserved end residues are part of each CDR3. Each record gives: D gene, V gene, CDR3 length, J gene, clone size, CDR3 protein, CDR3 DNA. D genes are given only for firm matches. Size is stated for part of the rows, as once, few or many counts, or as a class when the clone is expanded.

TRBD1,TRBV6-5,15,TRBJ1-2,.,CAKQATGQGVGGYTF,TGTGCCAAGCAAGCTACCGGACAGGGGGTAGGGGGCTACACCTTC
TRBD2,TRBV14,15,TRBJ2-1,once,CASSALAGGYNEQFF,TGTGCCAGCAGCGCCCTAGCGGGGGGGTACAATGAGCAGTTCTTC
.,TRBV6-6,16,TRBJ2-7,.,CASSFSLGQHTYEQYF,TGTGCCAGCAGTTTCAGCCTGGGACAACATACCTACGAGCAGTACTTC
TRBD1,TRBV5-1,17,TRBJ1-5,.,CASSLYPGTDFNQPQHF,TGCGCCAGCAGCTTATACCCCGGGACAGACTTCAATCAGCCCCAGCATTTT
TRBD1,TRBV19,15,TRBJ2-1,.,CASSIATGALSEQFF,TGTGCCAGTAGTATAGCGACAGGGGCGCTCTCGGAGCAGTTCTTC
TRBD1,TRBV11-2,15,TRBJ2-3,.,CASRKVTGRTDTQYF,TGTGCCAGCAGAAAGGTGACAGGGAGAACAGATACGCAGTATTTT
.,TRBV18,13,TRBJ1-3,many,CASSPGQANTIYF,TGTGCCAGCTCACCGGGGCAGGCCAACACCATATATTTT
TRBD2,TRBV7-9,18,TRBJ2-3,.,CASSPKRRTSENTDTQYF,TGTGCCAGCAGCCCGAAACGGAGGACTAGCGAAAACACAGATACGCAGTATTTT
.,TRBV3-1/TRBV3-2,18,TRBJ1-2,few,CASSHALIKYRENYGYTF,TGTGCCAGCAGCCATGCCCTTATTAAATACAGGGAGAACTATGGCTACACCTTC
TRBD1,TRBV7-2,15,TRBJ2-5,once,CASSSWTGSQETQYF,TGTGCCAGCAGCTCCTGGACAGGGTCCCAAGAGACCCAGTACTTC
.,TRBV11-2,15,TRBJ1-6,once,CASSITGGAGSPLHF,TGTGCCAGCAGCATCACCGGGGGGGCAGGGTCACCCCTCCACTTT
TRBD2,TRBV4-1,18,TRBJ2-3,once,CASSQPGLAGGGTDTQYF,TGCGCCAGCAGCCAACCGGGACTAGCGGGAGGAGGCACAGATACGCAGTATTTT
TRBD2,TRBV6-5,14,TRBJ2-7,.,CASSMSGGANEQYF,TGTGCCAGCTCAATGTCGGGGGGGGCGAACGAGCAGTACTTC
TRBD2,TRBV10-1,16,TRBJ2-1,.,CASSEVAGTFYNEQFF,TGCGCCAGCAGTGAAGTAGCGGGAACCTTCTACAATGAGCAGTTCTTC
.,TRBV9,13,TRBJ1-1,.,CASSPRRAPEAFF,TGTGCCAGCAGCCCCCGCAGGGCTCCTGAAGCTTTCTTT
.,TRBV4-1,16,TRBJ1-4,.,CASSPEGSPFDEKLFF,TGCGCCAGCAGCCCGGAGGGCTCCCCCTTTGATGAAAAACTGTTTTTT
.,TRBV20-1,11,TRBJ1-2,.,CSALTGYGYTF,TGCAGTGCTCTAACAGGGTATGGCTACACCTTC
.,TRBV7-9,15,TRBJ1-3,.,CASSPVSGSGNTIYF,TGTGCCAGCAGCCCCGTTTCGGGCTCTGGAAACACCATATATTTT
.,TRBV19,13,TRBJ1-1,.,CASTPQAYTEAFF,TGTGCCAGTACCCCGCAGGCTTACACTGAAGCTTTCTTT
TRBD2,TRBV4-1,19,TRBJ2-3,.,CASSQDTGGGRKSTDTQYF,TGCGCCAGCAGCCAAGATACCGGGGGGGGCCGCAAAAGCACAGATACGCAGTATTTT
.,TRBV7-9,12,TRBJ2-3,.,CASSPLSGTQYF,TGTGCCAGCAGCCCCCTGTCGGGTACGCAGTATTTT
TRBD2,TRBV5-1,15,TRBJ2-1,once,CASSLLAGSYNEQFF,TGCGCCAGCAGCTTACTAGCGGGATCCTACAATGAGCAGTTCTTC
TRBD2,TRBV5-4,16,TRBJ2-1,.,CASSSGTSRTYNEQFF,TGTGCCAGCAGCTCGGGGACTAGTCGAACTTACAATGAGCAGTTCTTC
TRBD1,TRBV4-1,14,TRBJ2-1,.,CASGGQGALGEQFF,TGCGCCAGCGGAGGACAGGGGGCTTTGGGTGAGCAGTTCTTC
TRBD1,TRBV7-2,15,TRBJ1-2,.,CASSSSTGANYGYTF,TGTGCCAGCAGCTCCTCAACAGGGGCCAACTATGGCTACACCTTC
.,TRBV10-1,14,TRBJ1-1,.,CASRSSSRATEAFF,TGCGCCAGCAGATCATCGTCCAGGGCCACTGAAGCTTTCTTT
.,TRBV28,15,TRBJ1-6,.,CASSFESSYNSPLHF,TGTGCCAGCAGTTTCGAGAGCTCCTATAATTCACCCCTCCACTTT
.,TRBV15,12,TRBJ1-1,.,CATSGGMTEAFF,TGTGCCACCAGTGGGGGGATGACTGAAGCTTTCTTT
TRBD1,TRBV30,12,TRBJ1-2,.,CAWDRGNYGYTF,TGTGCCTGGGACAGGGGAAACTATGGCTACACCTTC
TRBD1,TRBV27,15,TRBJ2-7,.,CASSPGQGRAYEQYF,TGTGCCAGCAGCCCGGGACAGGGGCGAGCCTACGAGCAGTACTTC
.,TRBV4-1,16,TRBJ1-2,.,CASSQGWDKKAYGYTF,TGCGCCAGCAGCCAGGGTTGGGACAAAAAAGCCTATGGCTACACCTTC
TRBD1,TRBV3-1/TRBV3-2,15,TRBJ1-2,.,CASSPGQGGHYGYTF,TGTGCCAGCAGCCCCGGACAGGGGGGACACTATGGCTACACCTTC
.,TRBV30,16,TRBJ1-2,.,CAWKRTQGMGDYGYTF,TGTGCCTGGAAACGTACCCAGGGGATGGGGGACTATGGCTACACCTTC
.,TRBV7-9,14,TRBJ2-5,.,CASSQGTSLETQYF,TGTGCCAGCAGCCAAGGGACTTCTTTAGAGACCCAGTACTTC
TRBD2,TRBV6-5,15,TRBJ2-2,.,CASKVGGYSTGELFF,TGTGCCAGCAAGGTCGGGGGGTATAGCACCGGGGAGCTGTTTTTT
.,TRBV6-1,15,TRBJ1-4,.,CASSERTAMNEKLFF,TGTGCCAGCAGTGAAAGGACAGCGATGAATGAAAAACTGTTTTTT
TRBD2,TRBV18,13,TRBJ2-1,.,CASSPGGPNEQFF,TGTGCCAGCTCACCGGGAGGGCCCAATGAGCAGTTCTTC
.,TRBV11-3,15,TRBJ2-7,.,CASSLEGDVGYEQYF,TGTGCCAGCAGCTTAGAAGGGGATGTGGGATACGAGCAGTACTTC
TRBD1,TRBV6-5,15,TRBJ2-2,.,CASRSGTALTGELFF,TGTGCCAGCAGATCCGGGACAGCACTCACCGGGGAGCTGTTTTTT
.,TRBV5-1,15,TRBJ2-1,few,CASRLAQGGLYEQFF,TGCGCCAGCAGGTTGGCTCAGGGAGGCCTGTATGAGCAGTTCTTC
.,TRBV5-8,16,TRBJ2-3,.,CASSLGAGVGTDTQYF,TGTGCCAGCAGCTTGGGGGCAGGGGTCGGCACAGATACGCAGTATTTT
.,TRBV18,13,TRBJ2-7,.,CASSPGPFGEQYF,TGTGCCAGCTCACCTGGCCCTTTTGGTGAGCAGTACTTC
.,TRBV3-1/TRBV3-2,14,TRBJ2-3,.,CASSQEAETDTQYF,TGTGCCAGCAGCCAAGAGGCGGAAACAGATACGCAGTATTTT
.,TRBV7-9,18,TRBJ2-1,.,CASSSIYLSVSSYNEQFF,TGTGCCAGCAGCTCTATCTACCTGTCCGTAAGCTCCTACAATGAGCAGTTCTTC
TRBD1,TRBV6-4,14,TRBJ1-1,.,CASSAQGENTEAFF,TGTGCCAGCAGTGCCCAGGGGGAGAACACTGAAGCTTTCTTT
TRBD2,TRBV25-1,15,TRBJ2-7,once,CASSSAGTSHYEQYF,TGTGCCAGCAGTTCTGCCGGGACTAGCCACTACGAGCAGTACTTC
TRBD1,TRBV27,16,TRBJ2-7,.,CASSSNRDRDLYEQYF,TGTGCCAGCAGTTCAAACCGGGACAGGGACCTCTACGAGCAGTACTTC
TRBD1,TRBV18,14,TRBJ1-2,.,CASSTDRGNYGYTF,TGTGCCAGCTCAACGGACAGGGGTAACTATGGCTACACCTTC
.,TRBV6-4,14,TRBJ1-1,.,CASSDLGGKTEAFF,TGTGCCAGCAGTGACCTAGGGGGAAAAACTGAAGCTTTCTTT
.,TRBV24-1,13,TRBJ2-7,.,CAIGDTGSYEQYF,TGTGCCATCGGGGACACCGGCTCCTACGAGCAGTACTTC
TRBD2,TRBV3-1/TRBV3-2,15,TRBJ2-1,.,CASSALGGNYNEQFF,TGTGCCAGCAGCGCGCTGGGGGGGAACTACAATGAGCAGTTCTTC